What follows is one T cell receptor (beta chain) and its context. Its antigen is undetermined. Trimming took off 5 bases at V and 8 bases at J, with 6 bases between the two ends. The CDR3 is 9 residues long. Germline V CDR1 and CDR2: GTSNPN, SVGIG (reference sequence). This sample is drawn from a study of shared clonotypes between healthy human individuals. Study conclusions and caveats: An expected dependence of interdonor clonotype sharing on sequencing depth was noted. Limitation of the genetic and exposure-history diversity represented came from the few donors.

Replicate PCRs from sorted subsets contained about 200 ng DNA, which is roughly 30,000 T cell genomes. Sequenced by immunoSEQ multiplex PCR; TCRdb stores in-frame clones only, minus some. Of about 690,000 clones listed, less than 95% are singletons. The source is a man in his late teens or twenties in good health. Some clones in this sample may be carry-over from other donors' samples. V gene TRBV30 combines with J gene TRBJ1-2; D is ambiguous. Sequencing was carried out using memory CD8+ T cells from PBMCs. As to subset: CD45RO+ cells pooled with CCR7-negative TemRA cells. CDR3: CAWDLGYTF. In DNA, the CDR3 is TGTGCCTGGGACCTGGGCTACACCTTC.